This T cell receptor beta chain derives from a study of CD8 T cells in ankylosing spondylitis. Germline CDR1 SGHDN, CDR2 FVKESK. The CDR3 is made up of 13 amino acids. Trimming took off 1 base at V and 7 bases at J, with 10 bases between the two ends. For this clonotype: Its target is not known.

TCRdb independently ran MiXCR on the 5' RACE reads; one entry per CDR3 protein. The sample shows fewer than 500,000 distinct CDR3 sequences, around 26% of them seen only once. Whole-study results and caveats: Blood from ankylosing spondylitis patients appeared to carry a characteristic roughly 8-variant TCR beta motif. In peripheral blood, disease-linked CD8+ clones occurred at relatively low frequencies.

V usage is TRBV14 and J usage is TRBJ1-1; D possibly corresponds to TRBD1 (5 bases). The sequencing input was blood, either unsorted or a sorted T cell fraction (not recorded which). The sequence was collected from a male donor with ankylosing spondylitis. CDR3 sequence: CASSQAGNGEAFF. As DNA, the CDR3 is TGTGCCAGCAGCCAAGCAGGGAATGGTGAAGCTTTCTTT.